This TCR beta chain was observed in a study of low-dose radiotherapy and immunotherapy resistance in tumors. In the study overall: The study gave Cohort 2 1 Gy per fraction every two weeks, totaling 13 Gy over 26 weeks. The patients were given nivolumab 240 mg every two weeks and ipilimumab 1 mg/kg every six weeks, through an intravenous route. Each patient took aspirin at a dose of 300 mg by mouth once daily over the course of four cycles, with dosing beginning on cycle 1 day 1.

With TRAV- and TRBV-specific primers, first-strand cDNA was made, covering the alpha and beta chains. For amplifying TCRs, the PCR ran for about 19 cycles with Phusion, which was used together with a constant-region primer and the adapter on the V primers. TCRdb itself ran the reads through MiXCR, one entry per CDR3 protein. The table lists tens of thousands of distinct CDR3 sequences, about a third of them singletons, with 3.5% to 4% in the top ten. This clonotype came up many times. The V gene lost 0 bases and the J gene lost 2 bases, with 8 bases spanning the gap. The CDR3 is 14 residues long. Germline V gives CDR1 DFQATT, CDR2 SNEGSKA (reference sequence). Sample time point: before trial treatment.

This receptor was taken from a male donor with gallbladder cancer. The sequencing here drew on PBMCs, taken before treatment. V gene TRBV20-1 combines with J gene TRBJ1-5; D gene ambiguous. The CDR3 spells CSAREGTGNQPQHF. As DNA, the CDR3 is TGCAGTGCTAGAGAAGGCACAGGCAATCAGCCCCAGCATTTT.